This section outlines one T cell receptor beta chain sequence together with its context. This record comes from a study of control samples from healthy donors and cancer patients. CDR3 size: 13 residues. CDR1 is SGHKS, CDR2 YYEKEE, per germline (reference sequence). Trimming shortened V by 7 bases and J by 1 base, and 11 bases separated the two germline ends. Measured with immunoSEQ multiplex PCR; TCRdb has only the in-frame clones, and not every one. This sample yields 100,000 to 150,000 clones, of which roughly 91% are seen a single time; about 1.7% belongs to the top ten. This sequence joins TRBV5-5 and TRBJ2-5, with D unresolved. The sequenced material came from PBMCs. This TCR derives from a man aged 45 to 65 with head and neck cancer. The CDR3 nucleotides are TGTGCCAGCGACCGGTCTTCCCAAGAGACCCAGTACTTC. Its translation: CASDRSSQETQYF.